The clone carrying this T cell receptor (beta chain) was observed a few times. The entirety of the isolated RNA underwent reverse transcription, so expressed TCRB transcripts were sequenced. Here immunoSEQ multiplex PCR was the method, and the copy in TCRdb shows in-frame clones only, minus some. The profile covers about 140,000 clones, with 6.9% appearing a single time and around 1.5% taken by the ten largest. Germline assignment: CDR1 SGHTA and CDR2 FQGTGA. The CDR3 runs to 15 residues. V was clipped by 2 bases and J by 5 bases; unmatched bases: 6. This record comes from a study of beta chain features in type 1 diabetes.

The source material was central memory CD4+ T cells from blood. This sequence was found in a woman younger than 45 in good health. The chain couples TRBV7-3 to TRBJ2-3, with TRBD2 matching over 8 bases. The CDR3 region has the DNA TGTGCCAGCAGCTTAGTGGCGGGAGGTCAAGATACGCAGTATTTT. Encoded protein: CASSLVAGGQDTQYF. Full variable domain (remainder filled in from reference TRBV7-3 and TRBJ2-3): GAGVSQTPSNKVTEKGKYVELRCDPISGHTALYWYRQSLGQGPEFLIYFQGTGAADDSGLPNDRFFAVRPEGSVSTLKIQRTERGDSAVYLCASSLVAGGQDTQYFGPGTRLTVL.